This record concerns one TCR beta chain sequence. This sample stems from a study of blood T cell repertoires in COVID-19. Study details: The United States, Italy and Spain supplied acute and convalescent COVID-19 samples. From T cells, B-cell-depleted T cells, or PBMCs came the material, which was cDNA or gDNA.

Trimming stripped 5 bases from V and 3 bases from J, with 13 bases between. The CDR3 runs to 13 residues. Germline assignment: CDR1 GTSNPN and CDR2 SVGIG (reference sequence). Clones were sequenced by immunoSEQ multiplex PCR, and TCRdb holds only the in-frame ones, with some missing. There are 65,000 to 100,000 clones in the sample; approximately 80% occur only once, and less than 20% lies in the top ten. Sequencing was done on a sample of peripheral blood. The receptor comes from a woman older than 75 with acute or convalescent COVID-19. The rearrangement links TRBV30 to TRBJ1-2, with a possible D match to TRBD1 (5 bases). The CDR3 coding sequence is TGTGCCTGGGGGGACGGAGGGTACTATGGCTACACCTTC. Its translation is CAWGDGGYYGYTF.